A single TCR beta chain is shown here with its context. V trimming: 6 bases; J trimming: 5 bases; junction bases outside the gene matches: 15. Looked up from germline, CDR1 is SGHAT and CDR2 is FQNNGV. CDR3 length equals 17 residues. The sample originates from a study of blood T cell repertoires in COVID-19. Across the whole study: Collection of acute and convalescent COVID-19 samples took place in the United States, Italy and Spain. Sources were T cells, B-cell-depleted T cells, or PBMCs; the material itself was cDNA or gDNA.

Original processing methods: Using reference gene primer amplification, nucleated cell counts were estimated. Data came from immunoSEQ multiplex PCR; TCRdb stores just in-frame clones and leaves some out. The V and J calls and clone size come from that table; D and trimming were worked out from the DNA. The repertoire holds just over 35,000 clones, with approximately 86% as singletons. The TCR originated in a man in his 60s with acute or convalescent COVID-19. V usage is TRBV11-2 and J usage is TRBJ2-3; 9 bases are a match to TRBD2. Input material: peripheral blood. The CDR3 nucleotides are TGTGCCAGCAGGTTAAGGGGTATTAGCGGGAGAGAAGATACGCAGTATTTT. Translation gives CASRLRGISGREDTQYF.